This T cell receptor beta chain is drawn from a study of blood T cell repertoires in COVID-19 (dated by TCRdb to 2018 to 2021). Concerning the study at large: The collaborator samples originated in the United States, Italy and Spain and spanned the acute and convalescent phases of COVID-19. The material from the prospective study consisted of cDNA or gDNA derived from T cells, B-cell-depleted T cells, or PBMCs. Deeply sampled blood TCRbeta repertoires from subjects exposed to, actively infected with, or recovered from COVID-19 were included in the dataset. Where available, HLA class I and class II types were obtained from metadata supplied by the sample provider rather than from assay-based typing. Samples came from the ongoing ImmuneRACE study (first 160 participants) plus 1,254 subjects from 6 global collaborators. A freely available public database, intended as a resource for researchers studying the immune response to SARS-CoV-2, is where the repertoires were released. Sample metadata almost always included a de-identified subject ID, COVID-19 status, age in years and sex. Broader findings and caveats from the paper: The quantity of clinical and demographic metadata differed by source and by participant and was supplied without curation.

The immunoSEQ Assay, a bias-controlled multiplex PCR, was used to amplify TCRbeta CDR3 regions from genomic DNA. In the original analysis: Nucleated cell counts per sample were estimated from amplification of reference gene primers within the assay. To quantify the absolute abundance of each unique TCRbeta CDR3 rearrangement, sequence reads were collapsed and filtered. For each sample, productive Simpson clonality was calculated as the square root of Simpson's diversity index over productive rearrangements. TCRdb retrieved this table from immuneACCESS and kept in-frame rearrangements only. Not all clones are present; in checked studies, unresolved V genes account for under half, and no reason is known for the remainder. V and J calls and clone size are copied from that table; D and trimming were computed from the DNA. For this sample the table gives 270,000 or so clones, of which about 80% were detected only once. The biggest ten clones account for approximately 9% of the sample.

The CDR3 runs 15 residues from the cysteine to the phenylalanine. The only DNA kept is the CDR3, 45 bases in frame from the first base. CDR1 is given as MDHEN and CDR2 as SYDVKM, both from the germline V gene. V sheds 6 bases and J sheds 2 bases, leaving 17 bases between their ends. A note on this clone: Its antigen is unknown. Nothing much larger sits one base from this clone, and base qualities are not available.

Another Seattle source contributed samples from volunteer blood donors who had recovered from COVID-19. Collaborating institutions collected whole blood in K2EDTA tubes following their own protocols. Collaborator samples were shipped for TCRbeta analysis as frozen whole blood, isolated PBMCs, or DNA extracted from either sample type. The rearranged segments are TRBV28 and TRBJ2-7; the D gene is perhaps TRBD2, on 6 matching bases. The sample taken for sequencing was peripheral blood. The TCR comes from a woman aged 50 to 65 who had recovered from COVID-19. Here is the DNA: TGTGCCAGCAGATCTGGGGGGAGTAAGGCCTACGAGCAGTACTTC. The translation is CASRSGGSKAYEQYF.